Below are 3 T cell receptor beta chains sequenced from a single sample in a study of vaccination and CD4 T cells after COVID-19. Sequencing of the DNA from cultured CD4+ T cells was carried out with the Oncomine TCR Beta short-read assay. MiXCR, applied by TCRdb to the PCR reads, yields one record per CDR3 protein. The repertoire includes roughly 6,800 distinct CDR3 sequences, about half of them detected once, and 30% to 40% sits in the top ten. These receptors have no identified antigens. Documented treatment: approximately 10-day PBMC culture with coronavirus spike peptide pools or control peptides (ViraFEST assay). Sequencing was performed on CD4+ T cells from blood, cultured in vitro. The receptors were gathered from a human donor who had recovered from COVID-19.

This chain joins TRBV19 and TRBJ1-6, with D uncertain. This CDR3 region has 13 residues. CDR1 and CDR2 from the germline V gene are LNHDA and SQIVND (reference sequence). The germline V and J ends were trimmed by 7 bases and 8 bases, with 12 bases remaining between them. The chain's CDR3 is CASTPDGYSPLHF. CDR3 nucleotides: TGTGCCAGTACCCCGGACGGTTATTCACCCCTCCACTTT.

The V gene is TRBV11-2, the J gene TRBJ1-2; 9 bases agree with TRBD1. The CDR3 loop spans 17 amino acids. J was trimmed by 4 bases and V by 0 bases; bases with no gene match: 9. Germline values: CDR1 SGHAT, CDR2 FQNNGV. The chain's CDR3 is CASSLDRGQGEGYGYTF. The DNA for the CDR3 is TGTGCCAGCAGCTTAGATCGGGGACAGGGAGAAGGCTATGGCTACACCTTC.

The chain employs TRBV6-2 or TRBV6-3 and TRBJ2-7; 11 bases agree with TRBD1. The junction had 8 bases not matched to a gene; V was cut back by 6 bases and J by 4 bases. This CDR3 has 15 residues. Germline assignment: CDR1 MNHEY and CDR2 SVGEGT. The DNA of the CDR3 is TGTGCCAGCAGCCGCCTCGGACAGGGGGCATACGAGCAGTACTTC. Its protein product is CASSRLGQGAYEQYF.